The 6 T cell receptor beta chains presented below share a single source sample, sequenced in a study of T cells in Graves' hyperthyroidism and ophthalmopathy. It was RNA transcripts that yielded the amplified TCR beta CDR3 regions. The HTBI primer set drove a first-round RT-PCR of the TCR CDR3. Each CDR3 protein is one row after TCRdb ran MiXCR on the multiplex PCR reads. The sample contains a few hundred thousand distinct CDR3 sequences, approximately 14% of which appear only once. The sample taken for sequencing was blood. The source is a woman aged 30 to 39 with Graves' hyperthyroidism that later progressed to Graves' ophthalmopathy.

This clonotype appeared many times. The J gene is TRBJ1-1, the V gene TRBV20-1; D is unclear. The CDR3 is 13 residues long. Per the germline V gene, CDR1 is DFQATT and CDR2 is SNEGSKA (reference sequence). V dropped 0 bases and J dropped 0 bases, with 5 bases sitting between them. CDR3 in DNA: TGCAGTGCTAGAGAGGACCTGAACACTGAAGCTTTCTTT. It encodes CSAREDLNTEAFF.

This clonotype was picked up many times. The V call is TRBV5-1, the J call TRBJ2-2, with 8 bases that match TRBD2. Germline CDR1 and CDR2: SGHRS and YFSETQ. V lost 2 bases, J lost 5 bases, and 5 bases stayed unmatched. The CDR3 is made up of 15 amino acids. CDR3: CASSLSGRGTGELFF. As DNA, the CDR3 is TGCGCCAGCAGCTTATCCGGGAGGGGAACCGGGGAGCTGTTTTTT.

As concerns this clonotype: Given a much more abundant clone one base away, this may be a read error. This chain joins TRBV4-3 and TRBJ1-2; 9 nucleotides agree with TRBD1. Germline CDR1 is LGHNA and CDR2 is YSLEER. The CDR3 spans 18 residues. The V and J ends lost 3 bases and 0 bases, in that order; junction bases with no gene match: 11. The CDR3 sequence: CASSHDRGYRRANYGYTF. The DNA for the CDR3 is TGCGCCAGCAGCCACGACAGGGGGTACCGGAGAGCTAACTATGGCTACACCTTC.

This clonotype was recorded many times. The genes are TRBV7-8 and TRBJ2-3; 10 bases agree with TRBD2. The V and J ends lost 1 base and 4 bases, in that order; junction bases with no gene match: 14. The CDR3 length is 19 residues. Germline V gives CDR1 SGHVS, CDR2 FQNEAQ. The CDR3 region has the DNA TGTGCCAGCAGCTTAGAATCTAGCGGGAGTATGGGTCAGGCAGATACGCAGTATTTT. It yields the protein CASSLESSGSMGQADTQYF.

This clonotype has at least ten counts. J is TRBJ2-2 and V is TRBV29-1; 11 bases fit TRBD2. Unmatched junction bases numbered 3, after V lost 5 bases and J lost 1 base. The length of the CDR3 is 15 residues. Germline V CDR1 and CDR2: SQVTM, ANQGSEA. This CDR3 reads CSVTSGRRNTGELFF. CDR3 DNA sequence: TGCAGCGTTACTAGCGGGAGAAGGAACACCGGGGAGCTGTTTTTT.

This clonotype was seen repeatedly, ten times or more. The chain couples TRBV6-2 or TRBV6-3 to TRBJ2-3, with a possible D match to TRBD2 (6 bases). This CDR3 region has 18 residues. CDR1 is MNHEY, CDR2 SVGEGT, per germline. Trimming took off 2 bases at V and 5 bases at J, with 23 bases between the two ends. The CDR3 DNA is TGTGCCAGCAGTTACCCTTCCTCCGGGACTCCCCGCAGAGATACGCAGTATTTT. Its translation: CASSYPSSGTPRRDTQYF.